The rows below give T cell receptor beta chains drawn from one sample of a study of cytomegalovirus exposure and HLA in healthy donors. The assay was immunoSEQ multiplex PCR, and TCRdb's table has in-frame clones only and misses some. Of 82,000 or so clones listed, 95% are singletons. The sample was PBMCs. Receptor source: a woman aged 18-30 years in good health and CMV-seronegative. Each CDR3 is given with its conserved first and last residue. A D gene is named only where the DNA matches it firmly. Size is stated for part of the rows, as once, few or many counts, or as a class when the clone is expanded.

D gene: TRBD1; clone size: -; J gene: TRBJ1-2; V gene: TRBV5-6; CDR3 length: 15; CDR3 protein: CASSSGTGPDYGYTF; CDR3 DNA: TGTGCCAGCAGCTCCGGGACAGGCCCCGACTATGGCTACACCTTC
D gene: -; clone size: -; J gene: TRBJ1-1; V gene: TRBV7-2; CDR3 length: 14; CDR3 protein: CASSLATRYTEAFF; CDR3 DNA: TGTGCCAGCAGCCTCGCGACGCGGTACACTGAAGCTTTCTTT
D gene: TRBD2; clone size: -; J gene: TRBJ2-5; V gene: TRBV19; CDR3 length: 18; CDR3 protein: CASSIGRLASGMGETQYF; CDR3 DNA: TGTGCCAGTAGTATAGGGCGGTTAGCTAGCGGAATGGGAGAGACCCAGTACTTC
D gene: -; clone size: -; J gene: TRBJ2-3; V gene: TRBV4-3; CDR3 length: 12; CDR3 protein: CASSQDRGTQYF; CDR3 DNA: TGCGCCAGCAGCCAAGATAGAGGGACGCAGTATTTT
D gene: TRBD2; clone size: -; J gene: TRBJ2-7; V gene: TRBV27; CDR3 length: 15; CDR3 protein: CASSRRASGSPEQYF; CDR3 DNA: TGTGCCAGCAGTCGACGGGCTAGCGGGAGTCCCGAGCAGTACTTC
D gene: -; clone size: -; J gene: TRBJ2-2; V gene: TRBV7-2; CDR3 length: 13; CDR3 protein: CASSFSLAGELFF; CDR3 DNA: TGTGCCAGCAGCTTTTCGCTAGCCGGGGAGCTGTTTTTT
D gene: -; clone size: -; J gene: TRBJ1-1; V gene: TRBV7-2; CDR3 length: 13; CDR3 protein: CASSLAGLVTRVF; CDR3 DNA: TGTGCCAGCAGCTTAGCCGGTCTGGTGACTCGGGTCTTT
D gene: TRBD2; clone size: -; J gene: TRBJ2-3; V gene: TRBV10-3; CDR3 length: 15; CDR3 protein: CATGASGTSTDTQYF; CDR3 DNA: TGTGCCACCGGGGCTAGCGGTACTAGCACAGATACGCAGTATTTT
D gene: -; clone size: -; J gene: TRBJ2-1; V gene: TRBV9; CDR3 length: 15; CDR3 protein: CASSVDVGLYNEQFF; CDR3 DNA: TGTGCCAGCAGCGTAGATGTAGGACTTTACAATGAGCAGTTCTTC
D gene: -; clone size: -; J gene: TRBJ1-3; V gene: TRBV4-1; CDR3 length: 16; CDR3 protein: CASSQEEQDSGNTIYF; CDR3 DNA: TGCGCCAGCAGCCAAGAGGAACAGGACTCTGGAAACACCATATATTTT
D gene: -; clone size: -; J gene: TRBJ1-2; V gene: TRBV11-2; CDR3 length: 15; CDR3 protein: CASRPLDGRFYGYTF; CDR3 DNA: TGTGCCAGCAGACCACTGGACGGGAGATTCTATGGCTACACCTTC
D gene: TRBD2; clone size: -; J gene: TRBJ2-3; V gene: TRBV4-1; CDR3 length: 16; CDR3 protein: CASSPRLAGPTDTQYF; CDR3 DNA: TGCGCCAGCAGCCCCCGTCTAGCGGGGCCCACAGATACGCAGTATTTT
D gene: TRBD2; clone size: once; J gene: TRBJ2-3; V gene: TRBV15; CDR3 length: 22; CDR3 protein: CATSRDIDPGLVGLSTTDTQYF; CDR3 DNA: TGTGCCACCAGCAGAGATATCGATCCGGGACTAGTAGGATTATCGACCACAGATACGCAGTATTTT
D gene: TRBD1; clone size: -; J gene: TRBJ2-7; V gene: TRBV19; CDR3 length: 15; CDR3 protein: CASSIGGTATYEQYF; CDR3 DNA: TGTGCCAGTAGTATAGGAGGGACAGCGACCTACGAGCAGTACTTC
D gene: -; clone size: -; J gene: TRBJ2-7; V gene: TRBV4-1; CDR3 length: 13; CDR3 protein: CASSQLGSYEQYF; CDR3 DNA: TGCGCCAGCAGCCAACTAGGTTCCTACGAGCAGTACTTC
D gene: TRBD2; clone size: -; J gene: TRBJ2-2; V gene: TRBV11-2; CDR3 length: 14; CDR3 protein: CASSSIAGKAELFF; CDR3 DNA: TGTGCCAGCAGCTCAATAGCGGGAAAGGCGGAGCTGTTTTTT
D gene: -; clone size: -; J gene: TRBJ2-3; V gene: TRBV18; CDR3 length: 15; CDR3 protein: CASSPGGFRTDTQYF; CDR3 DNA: TGTGCCAGCTCCCCAGGAGGGTTCAGGACAGATACGCAGTATTTT
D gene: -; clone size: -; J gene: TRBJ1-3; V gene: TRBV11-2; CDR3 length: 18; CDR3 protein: CASSLDTFDTSSGNTIYF; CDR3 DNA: TGTGCCAGCAGCTTAGATACTTTCGACACCAGCTCTGGAAACACCATATATTTT
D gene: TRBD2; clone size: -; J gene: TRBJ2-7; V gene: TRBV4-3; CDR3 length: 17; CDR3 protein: CASSQDSGLAGGGEQYF; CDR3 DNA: TGCGCCAGCAGCCAAGATAGCGGGCTAGCGGGAGGGGGGGAGCAGTACTTC
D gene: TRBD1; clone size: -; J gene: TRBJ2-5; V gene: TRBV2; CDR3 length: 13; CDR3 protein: CASIWGTAETQYF; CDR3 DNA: TGTGCCAGCATCTGGGGGACAGCCGAGACCCAGTACTTC
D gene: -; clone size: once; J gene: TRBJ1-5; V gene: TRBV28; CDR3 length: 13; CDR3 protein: CASIQGNLQPQHF; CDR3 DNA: TGTGCCAGCATCCAGGGGAATCTTCAGCCCCAGCATTTT
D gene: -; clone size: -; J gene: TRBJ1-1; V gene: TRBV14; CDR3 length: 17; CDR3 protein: CASSQTTGLGDNTEAFF; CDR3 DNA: TGTGCCAGCAGCCAGACAACAGGGTTGGGAGATAACACTGAAGCTTTCTTT